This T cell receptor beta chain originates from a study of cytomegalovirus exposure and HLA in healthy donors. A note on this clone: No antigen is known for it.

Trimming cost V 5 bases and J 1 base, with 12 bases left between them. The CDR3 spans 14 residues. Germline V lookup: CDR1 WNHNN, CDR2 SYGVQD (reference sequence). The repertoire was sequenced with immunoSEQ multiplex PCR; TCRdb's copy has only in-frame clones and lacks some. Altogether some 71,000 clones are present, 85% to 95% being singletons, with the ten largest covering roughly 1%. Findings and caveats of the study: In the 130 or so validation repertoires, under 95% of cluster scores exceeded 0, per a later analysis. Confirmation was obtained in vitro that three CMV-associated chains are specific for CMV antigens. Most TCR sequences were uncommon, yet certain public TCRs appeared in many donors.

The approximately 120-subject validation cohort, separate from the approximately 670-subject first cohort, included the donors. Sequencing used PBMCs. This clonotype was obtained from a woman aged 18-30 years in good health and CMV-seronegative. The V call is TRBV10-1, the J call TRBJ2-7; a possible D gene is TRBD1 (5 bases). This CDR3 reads CASSHGAGSYEQYF. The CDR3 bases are TGCGCCAGCAGTCACGGAGCAGGGTCCTACGAGCAGTACTTC.